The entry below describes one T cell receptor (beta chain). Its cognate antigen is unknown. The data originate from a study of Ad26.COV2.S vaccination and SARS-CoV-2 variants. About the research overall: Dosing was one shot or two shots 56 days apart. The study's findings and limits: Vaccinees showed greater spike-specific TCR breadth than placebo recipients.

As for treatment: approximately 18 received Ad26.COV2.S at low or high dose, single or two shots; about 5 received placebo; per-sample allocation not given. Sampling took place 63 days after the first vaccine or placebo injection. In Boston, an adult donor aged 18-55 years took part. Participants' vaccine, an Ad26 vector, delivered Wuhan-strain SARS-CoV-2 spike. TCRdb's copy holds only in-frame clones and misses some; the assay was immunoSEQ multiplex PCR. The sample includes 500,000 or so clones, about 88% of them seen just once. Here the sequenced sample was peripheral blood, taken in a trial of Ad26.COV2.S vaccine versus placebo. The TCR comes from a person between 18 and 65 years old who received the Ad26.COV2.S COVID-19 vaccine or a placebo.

CDR3 bases: TGTGCCAGCAGTTACTCATCCCCTAGTCCTAAGTACGTC. Protein: CASSYSSPSPKYV. The chain recombines TRBV6-2 or TRBV6-3 with TRBJ2-7, with unresolved D. This CDR3 is built from 13 residues. Germline V lookup: CDR1 MNHEY, CDR2 SVGEGT. The V gene lost 0 bases and the J gene lost 11 bases, with 14 bases spanning the gap.